The 26 T cell receptor beta chains in this list originate from one sample, sequenced in a study of shared clonotypes between healthy human individuals. CD8 cells classed as naive were CD45RO-negative and positively selected for CCR7, excluding terminally differentiated effector memory CD45RA+ cells. TCRdb's table, derived via immunoSEQ multiplex PCR, lists solely in-frame clones and lacks some. Among some 2 million clones listed, just under 95% were seen once. The sample consisted of naive CD8+ T cells sorted from blood. The receptors here all came from a man aged 18 to 30 in good health.

The genes are TRBV10-1 and TRBJ1-1; D remains ambiguous. V gave up 3 bases and J gave up 3 bases, with 11 bases separating them. This CDR3 region has 14 residues. Germline-derived CDR1 and CDR2 are WNHNN and SYGVQD (reference sequence). The CDR3 nucleotides are TGCGCCAGCAGTGACGGGAGGACCGACACTGAAGCTTTCTTT. Translation gives CASSDGRTDTEAFF.

This clone was detected only once. The chain carries TRBV27 and TRBJ2-6, with D perhaps TRBD1 or TRBD2 (6 bases each). The CDR3 consists of 16 residues. The V end lost 3 bases, the J end lost 4 bases, and 13 bases lay between the germline ends. CDR1 is MNHEY and CDR2 is SMNVEV in the germline V gene (reference sequence). CDR3 residues: CASSLAGGLGANVLTF. DNA for the CDR3: TGTGCCAGCAGTTTGGCTGGGGGGCTGGGGGCCAACGTCCTGACTTTC.

The V call is TRBV4-1, the J call TRBJ2-2; a weak D match, TRBD2 (6 bases). V was trimmed by 3 bases and J by 3 bases, leaving 8 bases between them. Germline V gives CDR1 MGHRA, CDR2 YSYEKL. The CDR3 sequence is 14 residues long. The CDR3 sequence: CASSHREDTGELFF. The DNA for the CDR3 is TGCGCCAGCAGCCACAGGGAGGACACCGGGGAGCTGTTTTTT.

The chain links TRBV4-3 to TRBJ2-2; 7 nucleotides line up with TRBD2. Germline V gene sequence: CDR1 LGHNA, CDR2 YSLEER. The CDR3 is 16 amino acids. V lost 2 bases to trimming and J lost 3 bases; unmatched junction nucleotides: 6. Here the CDR3 DNA reads TGCGCCAGCAGCCAATGGGAGCGGGAACACACCGGGGAGCTGTTTTTT. This codes for CASSQWEREHTGELFF.

V gene TRBV5-8 combines with J gene TRBJ2-2; 7 positions match TRBD2. CDR3 length: 16 amino acids. J was trimmed by 0 bases and V by 9 bases; bases with no gene match: 11. Per germline, CDR1 SGHTS and CDR2 YDEGEE. CDR3 sequence: CATRGAGATNTGELFF. CDR3 coding DNA: TGTGCCACGCGCGGGGCGGGAGCCACGAACACCGGGGAGCTGTTTTTT.

J is TRBJ1-2 and V is TRBV5-6; a possible D gene is TRBD1 (6 bases). Trimming took off 4 bases at V and 4 bases at J, with 20 bases between the two ends. Germline lookup yields CDR1 SGHDT and CDR2 YYEEEE. The CDR3 loop spans 16 amino acids. The CDR3 region is CASSPAGGGGFYGYTF. For the CDR3, the DNA is TGTGCCAGCAGCCCCGCGGGGGGGGGCGGATTCTATGGCTACACCTTC.

V gene TRBV12-5 combines with J gene TRBJ2-3, with 10 positions matching TRBD2. The CDR3 contains 16 residues. J gave up 2 bases and V 6 bases, and 8 bases lay outside the gene matches. Germline V gives CDR1 LGHNT, CDR2 FRNRAP. CDR3 sequence reads: CASGPGTSVSTDTQYF. The CDR3 bases are TGTGCTAGTGGCCCCGGGACTAGCGTCTCCACAGATACGCAGTATTTT.

V is TRBV27 and J is TRBJ2-7; 11 nucleotides align to TRBD2. Per germline, CDR1 MNHEY and CDR2 SMNVEV (reference sequence). V shed 4 bases, J shed 3 bases, and the junction held 5 bases outside the gene matches. The CDR3 contains 15 residues. The CDR3 coding sequence is TGTGCCAGCAGTTACGCAGGGACTAGCGGCTACGAGCAGTACTTC. This translates into CASSYAGTSGYEQYF.

This chain joins TRBV7-9 and TRBJ2-2, with 11 bases that match TRBD1. Per germline, CDR1 SEHNR and CDR2 FQNEAQ (reference sequence). V gave up 2 bases and J gave up 3 bases; unmatched junction bases: 8. The CDR3 contains 18 residues. CDR3 DNA sequence: TGTGCCAGCAGCTTATCCGGACAGGGGGCCATATACACCGGGGAGCTGTTTTTT. This encodes CASSLSGQGAIYTGELFF.

The chain is built from TRBV9 and TRBJ2-6; D perhaps matches TRBD2 (5 bases). Trimming left V 0 bases short and J 2 bases short, with 15 bases between. Germline V gene data show CDR1 as SGDLS and CDR2 as YYNGEE. The CDR3 loop spans 18 amino acids. CDR3 in amino acids: CASSVAKEEPAGANVLTF. DNA of the CDR3: TGTGCCAGCAGCGTAGCGAAGGAGGAACCCGCTGGGGCCAACGTCCTGACTTTC.

Comment on this clone: The sample carries other DNA sequences with the same CDR3. The V and J genes are TRBV4-2 and TRBJ1-5; no clear D. V was cut by 1 base and J by 4 bases, with 5 bases left in between. The CDR3 length is 13 residues. CDR1 LGHNA and CDR2 YNFKEQ come from the germline V gene. The CDR3 DNA sequence: TGTGCCAGCAGCCAAGGAGGGAATCAGCCCCAGCATTTT. It translates to CASSQGGNQPQHF.

The chain joins TRBV2 to TRBJ2-3; 8 positions match TRBD1. The length of the CDR3 is 13 residues. CDR1 is SNHLY and CDR2 is FYNNEI in the germline V gene. Trimming cost V 9 bases and J 0 bases; bases outside gene matches: 2. CDR3 loop: CARRQGSTDTQYF. The CDR3 nucleotides are TGTGCCAGAAGACAGGGGAGCACAGATACGCAGTATTTT.

The genes are TRBV6-5 and TRBJ1-5, with D uncertain. V shed 6 bases and J shed 7 bases, with 13 bases lying between them. Germline-derived CDR1 and CDR2 are MNHEY and SVGAGI. The CDR3 length is 13 residues. The CDR3 is CASRPWAEQPQHF. The CDR3 DNA is TGTGCCAGCAGGCCATGGGCCGAACAGCCCCAGCATTTT.

The V gene is TRBV4-1, the J gene TRBJ1-2, with TRBD1 as a possible D gene (5 bases). The length of the CDR3 is 15 residues. The germline V gene has CDR1 MGHRA and CDR2 YSYEKL. Trimming removed 2 bases at V and 4 bases at J, with 14 bases between. In nucleotides, the CDR3 is TGCGCCAGCAGCCAACCCACGGGGCAGTTCTATGGCTACACCTTC. The encoded protein is CASSQPTGQFYGYTF.

The chain employs TRBV5-1 and TRBJ2-7, with TRBD2 matching 7 bases. This CDR3 comprises 16 residues. Germline V gives CDR1 SGHRS, CDR2 YFSETQ. The junction had 12 bases not matched to a gene; V was cut back by 1 base and J by 5 bases. In DNA, the CDR3 is TGCGCCAGCAGCTTGCGTAGCGGGCAACCCCCCCACGAGCAGTACTTC. This gives the protein CASSLRSGQPPHEQYF.

This chain joins TRBV4-3 and TRBJ2-7; 10 bases line up with TRBD2. The CDR3 runs to 16 residues. Germline CDR1 reads LGHNA; CDR2 reads YSLEER. V lost 1 base and J lost 5; bases outside the gene matches: 8. The CDR3 loop reads CASSQGISGRFNEQYF. Written as DNA, the CDR3 is TGCGCCAGCAGCCAAGGGATTAGCGGGAGGTTTAACGAGCAGTACTTC.

The rearrangement uses TRBV6-1 and TRBJ1-1; D ambiguous. CDR1 and CDR2 from the germline V gene are MNHNS and SASEGT. The CDR3 length is 14 residues. V lost 2 bases to trimming and J lost 2 bases, with 9 bases between them. CDR3 bases: TGTGCCAGCAGTGAAAGCCGGGGAAACACTGAAGCTTTCTTT. Protein: CASSESRGNTEAFF.

Note on this clone: One base away lies a much larger clone, so this may be a sequencing read error. In the same sample, other DNA sequences code for this CDR3. CDR3 in DNA: TGTGCCAGCAGCTCGGGCTACGAGCAGTACTTC. This encodes CASSSGYEQYF. J is TRBJ2-7 and V is TRBV5-4; D remains ambiguous. Germline-derived CDR1 and CDR2 are SGHNT and YYREEE (reference sequence). The V and J ends lost 3 bases and 3 bases respectively, with 4 bases between them. The CDR3 is 11 amino acids.

This chain joins TRBV6-5 and TRBJ2-7, with 10 bases identical to TRBD2. Germline CDR1 reads MNHEY; CDR2 reads SVGAGI. The length of the CDR3 is 14 residues. V lost 4 bases to trimming and J lost 4 bases; unmatched junction nucleotides: 4. CDR3 nucleotide sequence: TGTGCCAGCAGTTCCGGGACTAGCGTTTACGAGCAGTACTTC. Encoded protein: CASSSGTSVYEQYF.

The chain combines TRBV19 with TRBJ1-2, with 9 positions matching TRBD1. CDR1 is LNHDA and CDR2 is SQIVND in the germline V gene (reference sequence). Germline trimming cut 4 bases from V and 0 bases from J; bases unmatched to any gene: 3. The CDR3 runs 15 residues. CDR3 coding DNA: TGTGCCAGTAGTACCTGGGACAGGGCTAACTATGGCTACACCTTC. This encodes CASSTWDRANYGYTF. Variable domain in full (rest from reference TRBV19 and TRBJ1-2): DGGITQSPKYLFRKEGQNVTLSCEQNLNHDAMYWYRQDPGQGLRLIYYSQIVNDFQKGDIAEGYSVSREKKESFPLTVTSAQKNPTAFYLCASSTWDRANYGYTFGSGTRLTVV.

A few counts support this clone. The chain recombines TRBV6-1 with TRBJ1-2; D ambiguous. The CDR3 spans 12 residues. The germline gives CDR1 MNHNS, CDR2 SASEGT. The V end was cut by 1 base, the J end by 1 base, with 1 base between. The CDR3 is CASSEDNYGYTF. As DNA, the CDR3 is TGTGCCAGCAGTGAAGATAACTATGGCTACACCTTC.

The chain employs TRBV19 and TRBJ2-4, with D unclear. Germline CDR1 is LNHDA and CDR2 is SQIVND (reference sequence). The CDR3 covers 15 residues. The V end lost 1 base, the J end lost 0 bases, and 7 bases lay between the germline ends. CDR3 protein: CASSIGPGAKNIQYF. CDR3 DNA sequence: TGTGCCAGTAGTATAGGCCCCGGAGCCAAAAACATTCAGTACTTC.

This rearrangement joins TRBV27 to TRBJ1-1, with 9 bases identical to TRBD1. CDR3 size: 16 residues. The J segment lost 6 bases and the V segment lost 2 bases, leaving 10 bases of the junction unmatched. Germline V gives CDR1 MNHEY, CDR2 SMNVEV (reference sequence). This CDR3 is CASSLGGTGPVAEAFF. The CDR3 nucleotides are TGTGCCAGCAGTTTAGGCGGGACAGGGCCCGTCGCTGAAGCTTTCTTT.

About this clone itself: The same CDR3 is also encoded by other DNA sequences in this sample. V gene TRBV7-9 combines with J gene TRBJ2-7, with D tentatively TRBD1 (5 bases). The germline V and J ends were trimmed by 6 bases and 0 bases, with 6 bases remaining between them. This CDR3 is built from 12 residues. Germline V gene data show CDR1 as SEHNR and CDR2 as FQNEAQ (reference sequence). CDR3: CASSDSSYEQYF. Written as DNA, the CDR3 is TGTGCCAGCAGTGACAGCTCCTACGAGCAGTACTTC.

With regard to this clone: The same CDR3 also results from other DNA sequences found in this sample. V and J are TRBV2 and TRBJ1-6; 8 nucleotides agree with TRBD1. There are 14 residues in the CDR3. Trimming took 1 base from V and 9 from J; bases not matched to a gene: 2. The germline gives CDR1 SNHLY, CDR2 FYNNEI. DNA of the CDR3: TGTGCCAGCAGTGAAGGACAGGGGAGTTCACCCCTCCACTTT. It is translated as CASSEGQGSSPLHF.

This CDR3 reads CAWTLSPRRGPYQETQYF. The DNA for the CDR3 is TGTGCCTGGACTCTATCCCCCCGGCGGGGGCCTTATCAAGAGACCCAGTACTTC. The rearrangement uses TRBV30 and TRBJ2-5; a weak D match, TRBD2 (7 bases). V was pared by 4 bases and J by 2 bases, with 26 bases between. Per germline, CDR1 GTSNPN and CDR2 SVGIG (reference sequence). The CDR3 extends over 18 amino acids. Full variable domain (outside the CDR3, taken from reference TRBV30 and TRBJ2-5): SQTIHQWPATLVQPVGSPLSLECTVEGTSNPNLYWYRQAAGRGLQLLFYSVGIGQISSEVPQNLSASRPQDRQFILSSKKLLLSDSGFYLCAWTLSPRRGPYQETQYFGPGTRLLVL.